The 2 T cell receptor beta chains given below trace back to one sample, sequenced in a study of early T cells in non-severe SARS-CoV-2 infection. TCRdb called the 5' RACE reads again in MiXCR, with one record for every CDR3 protein. There are about 36,000 distinct CDR3 sequences in the sample; less than 8% occur only once, and around 23% lies in the top ten. The specimen comprised whole blood, sampled at baseline. The origin of the receptors is an adult who was a healthcare worker with PCR-confirmed SARS-CoV-2 infection or an uninfected control (not recorded which).

The table lists this clonotype with many counts. V is TRBV29-1 and J is TRBJ2-2; 11 bases map to TRBD2. The CDR3 runs to 15 residues. V lost 6 bases and J lost 4; bases outside the gene matches: 7. The V gene's germline CDR1 is SQVTM and CDR2 ANQGSEA. The CDR3 coding sequence is TGCAGCGTGTTAGTACTAGCGGGAGCCACCGGGGAGCTGTTTTTT. Translated, it gives CSVLVLAGATGELFF.

This clonotype was found many times. The chain joins TRBV6-5 to TRBJ1-2, with 7 nucleotides matching TRBD1. Per the germline V gene, CDR1 is MNHEY and CDR2 is SVGAGI. After removal of 5 bases from V and 4 bases from J, the junction contained 7 bases not matched to a gene. The CDR3 has 14 amino acids. The CDR3 loop is CASSRMGDSYGYTF. The CDR3 DNA reads as TGTGCCAGCAGTCGCATGGGGGACAGCTATGGCTACACCTTC.